Presented here are 14 T cell receptor beta chains from one specimen sequenced in a study of human T cells and chemical hapten exposure. The time point denotes: patch test 2, 6 weeks after DPC sensitization. Regarding treatment: therapeutic diphenylcyclopropenone sensitization with weekly scalp DPC. TCRdb independently ran MiXCR on the RACE reads; one entry per CDR3 protein. Among about 40,000 distinct CDR3 sequences listed, about 3.5% were seen once. Sample: whole blood, taken in connection with sensitization to the hapten diphenylcyclopropenone (DPC). The receptors shown here come from a middle-aged man with alopecia areata. Some clones in this sample may be carry-over from other donors' samples.

In this sample, this clonotype turned up many times. The chain employs TRBV29-1 and TRBJ2-5; D possibly corresponds to TRBD1 (8 bases). Trimming removed 4 bases from V and 4 bases from J, with 13 bases in between. The CDR3 consists of 13 residues. The V gene's germline CDR1 is SQVTM and CDR2 ANQGSEA. The CDR3 reads CSVAQGGGETQYF. CDR3 in DNA: TGCAGCGTTGCACAGGGGGGGGGAGAGACCCAGTACTTC.

Ten or more counts support this clonotype. The chain carries TRBV6-2 or TRBV6-3 and TRBJ2-3; no clear D gene. The CDR3 extends over 13 amino acids. CDR1 and CDR2 (germline): MNHEY, SVGEGT. V was clipped by 5 bases and J by 8 bases, with 14 bases between them. CDR3 in amino acids: CASSPPGVRTQYF. The CDR3, as DNA: TGTGCCAGCAGTCCGCCAGGTGTTCGTACGCAGTATTTT.

This rearrangement joins TRBV28 to TRBJ2-3; 7 nucleotides match TRBD2. V dropped 2 bases and J dropped 1; count of bases not matched to a gene: 0. Germline values: CDR1 MDHEN, CDR2 SYDVKM. The CDR3 has 14 amino acids. The CDR3 DNA reads as TGTGCCAGCAGTTTAACTAGCGGCACAGATACGCAGTATTTT. This codes for CASSLTSGTDTQYF. The full variable domain, completed using reference TRBV28 and TRBJ2-3, is DVKVTQSSRYLVKRTGEKVFLECVQDMDHENMFWYRQDPGLGLRLIYFSYDVKMKEKGDIPEGYSVSREKKERFSLILESASTNQTSMYLCASSLTSGTDTQYFGPGTRLTVL.

J is TRBJ1-2 and V is TRBV28; TRBD1 matches 7 bases. Germline-derived CDR1 and CDR2 are MDHEN and SYDVKM. There are 15 residues in the CDR3. V gave up 5 bases and J gave up 6 bases; unmatched junction bases: 12. CDR3 nucleotide sequence: TGTGCCAGCAGTCACCCAAGGGGGCGAGGTAATGGCTACACCTTC. Translation: CASSHPRGRGNGYTF.

This clonotype was counted ten times or more. The chain combines TRBV6-5 with TRBJ2-7; 8 bases are a match to TRBD1. Germline CDR1 reads MNHEY; CDR2 reads SVGAGI. V was clipped by 5 bases and J by 0 bases; unmatched bases: 9. This CDR3 contains 16 residues. CDR3 nucleotides: TGTGCCAGCAGTCGAGACGGACAGGGCTACTCCTACGAGCAGTACTTC. It is translated as CASSRDGQGYSYEQYF.

This clonotype occurred many times. This chain uses TRBV12-3 or TRBV12-4 with TRBJ2-1, with TRBD1 as a possible D gene (6 bases). V lost 3 bases, J lost 4 bases, and 22 bases lay in between. The CDR3 runs to 18 residues. The CDR3 here is CASSFRRDTVAYYNEQFF. The DNA of the CDR3 is TGTGCCAGCAGTTTCCGACGGGACACGGTAGCGTATTACAATGAGCAGTTCTTC.

This clonotype showed up many times. The V call is TRBV12-3 or TRBV12-4, the J call TRBJ2-1; 11 positions agree with TRBD2. CDR3 size: 15 residues. V was clipped by 7 bases and J by 5 bases; unmatched bases: 7. This chain's CDR3 is CASIYSGRANNEQFF. In DNA, the CDR3 is TGTGCCAGCATCTATAGCGGGAGGGCCAACAATGAGCAGTTCTTC.

This clonotype was detected many times. The gene calls are TRBV5-1 and TRBJ1-5; D is unclear. The CDR3 has 14 amino acids. The V end was cut by 0 bases, the J end by 1 base, with 5 bases between. The germline V gene encodes CDR1 SGHRS and CDR2 YFSETQ. This CDR3 is CASSLDGSNQPQHF. In nucleotides, the CDR3 is TGCGCCAGCAGCTTGGATGGGAGCAATCAGCCCCAGCATTTT.

Ten or more counts support this clonotype. The V gene is TRBV7-3, the J gene TRBJ1-6; D gene unclear. This CDR3 has 16 amino acids. The V end was cut by 1 base, the J end by 6 bases, with 13 bases between. The V gene's germline CDR1 is SGHTA and CDR2 FQGTGA. The CDR3 DNA is TGTGCCAGCAGCTTAAGGGCGGCAGGACTTAATTCACCCCTCCACTTT. This gives the protein CASSLRAAGLNSPLHF.

Many counts were recorded for this clonotype. The rearrangement links TRBV7-9 to TRBJ2-1; unclear D gene. Trimming cost V 5 bases and J 2 bases, with 10 bases left between them. The CDR3 is made up of 14 amino acids. The germline V gene has CDR1 SEHNR and CDR2 FQNEAQ (reference sequence). The CDR3: CASSPIPAYNEQFF. The CDR3, as DNA: TGTGCCAGCAGCCCGATACCGGCCTACAATGAGCAGTTCTTC.

This clonotype was seen repeatedly, ten times or more. This chain links TRBV10-3 with TRBJ2-1; the match to TRBD2 covers 9 bases. Germline lookup yields CDR1 ENHRY and CDR2 SYGVKD. The CDR3 runs to 16 residues. V was clipped by 0 bases and J by 6 bases; unmatched bases: 6. CDR3 bases: TGTGCCATCAGTGAGTCCCCTAGCGGGATGGGCAATGAGCAGTTCTTC. Amino acid sequence: CAISESPSGMGNEQFF.

The chain couples TRBV6-9 to TRBJ2-1; 9 bases agree with TRBD2. This CDR3 is built from 16 residues. Germline-derived CDR1 and CDR2 are MNHGY and SVAAGI. Trimming cost V 6 bases and J 0 bases; bases outside gene matches: 6. CDR3 coding DNA: TGTGCCAGCAGCCCTAGCGGGAACAACTCCTACAATGAGCAGTTCTTC. Translation: CASSPSGNNSYNEQFF.

This clonotype was observed at least ten times. The gene calls are TRBV6-5 and TRBJ2-3; TRBD1 matches 7 bases. In germline, CDR1 is MNHEY, CDR2 SVGAGI. With 0 bases clipped from V and 2 bases from J, the junction kept 5 bases outside the gene matches. The CDR3 loop spans 16 amino acids. The CDR3 bases are TGTGCCAGCAGTTACTCTGTAGGGGGCATCACAGATACGCAGTATTTT. Translated, it gives CASSYSVGGITDTQYF.

This clonotype was counted at least ten times. This sequence joins TRBV20-1 and TRBJ2-7, with 11 nucleotides matching TRBD1. CDR1 is DFQATT and CDR2 is SNEGSKA in the germline V gene (reference sequence). Trimming at V came to 5 bases and at J to 3 bases, leaving 6 bases not matched to a gene. The CDR3 has 14 amino acids. CDR3 DNA sequence: TGCAGTGCTGGCCGGGACAGGGGGTTCTACGAGCAGTACTTC. This translates into CSAGRDRGFYEQYF.